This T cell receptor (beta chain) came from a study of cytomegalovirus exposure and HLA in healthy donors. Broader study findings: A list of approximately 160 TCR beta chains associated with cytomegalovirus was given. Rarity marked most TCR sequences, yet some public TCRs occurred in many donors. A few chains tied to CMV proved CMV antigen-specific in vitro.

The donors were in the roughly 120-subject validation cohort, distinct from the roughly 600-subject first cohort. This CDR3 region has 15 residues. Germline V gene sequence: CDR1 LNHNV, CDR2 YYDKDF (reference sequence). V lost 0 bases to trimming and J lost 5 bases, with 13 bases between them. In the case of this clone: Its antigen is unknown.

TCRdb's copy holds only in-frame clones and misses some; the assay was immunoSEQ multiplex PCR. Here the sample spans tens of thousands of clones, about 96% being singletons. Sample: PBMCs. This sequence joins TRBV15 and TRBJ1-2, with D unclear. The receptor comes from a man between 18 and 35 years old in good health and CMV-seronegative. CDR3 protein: CATSRDLINTYGYTF. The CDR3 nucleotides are TGTGCCACCAGCAGAGATCTCATAAACACGTATGGCTACACCTTC.